This T cell receptor beta chain was sequenced for a study of shared clonotypes between healthy human individuals. Across the whole study: Each donor had three CD4 naive, three CD4 memory, two CD8 naive and one CD8 memory plate. General study points: Few donors restricted represented genetic and exposure-history diversity. Among a few donors, about 4.6% of naive CD4 clonotypes were found in common.

Turning to this clone: The antigen remains unidentified.

Germline V gene sequence: CDR1 SNHLY, CDR2 FYNNEI. The CDR3 is made up of 17 amino acids. Trimming took off 4 bases at V and 2 bases at J, with 17 bases between the two ends. Produced via immunoSEQ multiplex PCR; TCRdb's table is partial and in-frame only. Of under 200,000 clones in the sample, about 93% were seen once. Splitting the CD4+ cells yielded a CD45RA+ naive subset and a CD45RA-negative memory subset. This clonotype was sampled from a woman between 25 and 40 years old in good health. Sample: naive CD4+ T cells sorted from blood. Subset described: CD45RA+ positively selected. V is TRBV2 and J is TRBJ1-4; D is undetermined. The CDR3 here is CASSAAGRRSTNEKLFF. CDR3 coding DNA: TGTGCCAGCAGTGCTGCCGGGAGGAGGAGCACTAATGAAAAACTGTTTTTT.